This is a list of T cell receptor beta chains from one sample in a study of resident and recirculating memory T cells in vitiligo. TCRdb's copy holds only in-frame clones and misses some; the assay was immunoSEQ multiplex PCR. The sample comprises around 43,000 clones, approximately 91% of which are singletons, and more than 3.5% rests with the top ten. Sample: blood. These receptors were collected from a male donor with vitiligo. CDR3s include the opening cysteine and the closing phenylalanine or tryptophan. The D gene is left open where the match is weak. Clone size is given for some rows only: seen once, a few or many times, or a class if the clone is expanded.

TRBV7-3	-	TRBJ2-2	TRBD1	TGTGCCAGCAGCTCGACAGGGGCCAACACCGGGGAGCTGTTTTTT	CASSSTGANTGELFF
TRBV10-3	-	TRBJ1-2	TRBD1	TGTGCCATCAGTGGGACCCGACAGGGGGAAGGCTACACCTTC	CAISGTRQGEGYTF
TRBV9	once	TRBJ2-1	-	TGTGCCAGCAGCGCCGGGGTCGTAACCTCCTTGTCCGGGCAGTTCTTC	CASSAGVVTSLSGQFF
TRBV30	-	TRBJ2-1	TRBD2	TGTGCCCGACGACCAGCTAGCGGGGGTGCACTCTACAATGAGCAGTTCTTC	CARRPASGGALYNEQFF
TRBV7-2	-	TRBJ2-5	-	TGTGCCAGCAGCTCCGGGGACCAAGAGACCCAGTACTTC	CASSSGDQETQYF
TRBV9	-	TRBJ2-2	-	TGTGCCAGCAGAAGACAGGAGAACACCGGGGAGCTGTTTTTT	CASRRQENTGELFF
TRBV6-5	-	TRBJ2-3	TRBD2	TGTGCCAGCACCCTCAGCGGGGGGGCGACAGATACGCAGTATTTT	CASTLSGGATDTQYF
TRBV30	-	TRBJ2-1	TRBD2	TGTGCCTGGAATAGCGGGATTGCCAATGAGCAGTTCTTC	CAWNSGIANEQFF
TRBV5-1	-	TRBJ2-5	-	TGCGCCAGCAGCTTGGACGGGATTGAAGAGACCCAGTACTTC	CASSLDGIEETQYF
TRBV6-5	-	TRBJ1-2	-	TGTGCCAGCAGTTACTCACGGGGGTACTATGGCTACACCTTC	CASSYSRGYYGYTF
TRBV6-6	-	TRBJ1-3	-	TGTGCCAGCAGTTACTCCACGGAGGACACCATATATTTT	CASSYSTEDTIYF
TRBV4-1	-	TRBJ2-1	TRBD2	TGCGCCAGCAGCCAAGATCCTAGCGGATCCGCGGTCTTC	CASSQDPSGSAVF
TRBV9	once	TRBJ2-2	TRBD1	TGTGCCAGCAGCGCCCCCCATTCGACAGGGTGGTACGCCGGGGAGCTGTTTTTT	CASSAPHSTGWYAGELFF
TRBV6-5	-	TRBJ1-2	TRBD1	TGTGCCAGCAGCGGGACAGGGACTAACTATGGCTACACCTTC	CASSGTGTNYGYTF
TRBV13	-	TRBJ1-1	TRBD1	TGTGCCAGCAGCTTAGAGGGGGCATCTGAAGCTTTCTTT	CASSLEGASEAFF
TRBV30	-	TRBJ2-3	-	TGTGCCTGGAGTGAAGGACGGGGGGCCTACACAGATACGCAGTATTTT	CAWSEGRGAYTDTQYF
TRBV30	-	TRBJ1-1	-	TGTGCCTGGAGTCAGGACACTGAAGCTTTCTTT	CAWSQDTEAFF
TRBV5-4	-	TRBJ1-4	-	TGTGCCAGCAGCTTATGGGGGCGTAATGAAAAACTGTTTTTT	CASSLWGRNEKLFF
TRBV30	-	TRBJ2-1	TRBD1	TGTGCCTGGAGTGGGTGGACCGGGACAGGGGAAAATGAGCAGTTCTTC	CAWSGWTGTGENEQFF
TRBV12-5	-	TRBJ2-1	TRBD2	TGTGCTACTAGCGGGAAGATGAATGAGCAGTTCTTC	CATSGKMNEQFF
TRBV5-4	-	TRBJ2-7	-	TGTGCCAGCAGCTCGATTGGGGACACTTGGGACTACGAGCAGTACTTC	CASSSIGDTWDYEQYF
TRBV5-1	-	TRBJ1-1	TRBD1	TGCGCCAGCAGCGCAGGGGGCGCAGGCACTGAAGCTTTCTTT	CASSAGGAGTEAFF
TRBV6-6	-	TRBJ1-2	TRBD1	TGTGCCAGCAGCCCCCGGGACAGGAATGGCTACACCTTC	CASSPRDRNGYTF
TRBV5-1	-	TRBJ2-5	TRBD2	TGCGCCAGCAGCTTGGGGCAGCGGGGGGGACAAGAGACCCAGTACTTC	CASSLGQRGGQETQYF
TRBV7-2	-	TRBJ1-5	-	TGTGCCAGCAGCTTAGAGTTCGGGGATCAGCCCCAGCATTTT	CASSLEFGDQPQHF
TRBV30	-	TRBJ2-3	TRBD1	TGTGCCTGGAGTGTCGGCAGGGGGTATAGCACAGATACGCAGTATTTT	CAWSVGRGYSTDTQYF
TRBV7-2	-	TRBJ2-2	-	TGTGCCAGCGGCGGATGGTTGGGCGGGGAGCTGTTTTTT	CASGGWLGGELFF
TRBV30	-	TRBJ1-6	TRBD1	TGTGCCTGGACTGGGCAGGGGGGAGGCTCACCCCTCCACTTT	CAWTGQGGGSPLHF
TRBV27	-	TRBJ2-7	TRBD1	TGTGCCAGCAGTTTTCGAAGGACAGGGGGTTCCTACGAGCAGTACTTC	CASSFRRTGGSYEQYF
TRBV2	-	TRBJ1-3	-	TGTGCCAGCAGGGCCGACAGACAGATCTCTGGAAACACCATATATTTT	CASRADRQISGNTIYF
TRBV27	-	TRBJ2-7	TRBD1	TGTGCCAGCAGTTTATCGCCTCACAGGGGCGAGCAGTACTTC	CASSLSPHRGEQYF
TRBV27	-	TRBJ1-1	-	TGTGCCAGCAGTTTACAGGGCAGGGTGAACACTGAAGCTTTCTTT	CASSLQGRVNTEAFF
TRBV14	-	TRBJ2-3	TRBD2	TGTGCCAGCAGCCCCAGACTCGCCAGCGGGGGTTCGGATACGCAGTATTTT	CASSPRLASGGSDTQYF
TRBV9	-	TRBJ2-7	-	TGTGCCAGCAGCGTAGATCCCTTTAGGGAGTACGACGAGCAGTACTTC	CASSVDPFREYDEQYF
TRBV7-2	-	TRBJ2-3	-	TGTGCCAGCAGCGGGGACTCCCTTCGCACAGATACGCAGTATTTT	CASSGDSLRTDTQYF
TRBV7-3	-	TRBJ1-1	-	TGTGCCAGCAGCTTGACAGGAATGACTGAAGCTTTCTTT	CASSLTGMTEAFF
TRBV2	-	TRBJ1-4	TRBD1	TGTGCCAGCAGAAGGGACAGGTTAAATGAAAAACTGTTTTTT	CASRRDRLNEKLFF
TRBV4-1	-	TRBJ1-6	-	TGCGCCAGCAGCCAAGATCCTGCAGGGACTAAGCCCCTCCACTTT	CASSQDPAGTKPLHF
TRBV19	-	TRBJ2-1	TRBD1	TGTGCCAGTAGGCCTACAGGGGGTCTCTCCTACAATGAGCAGTTCTTC	CASRPTGGLSYNEQFF
TRBV11-1	medium-sized	TRBJ1-1	TRBD1	TGTGCCAGCAGCTTAGAAGGGACAGGATATCCTGAAGCTTTCTTT	CASSLEGTGYPEAFF
TRBV18	-	TRBJ1-6	TRBD1	TGTGCCAGCTCACTCGGACAGGGCGGGAATTCACCCCTCCACTTT	CASSLGQGGNSPLHF
TRBV5-4	-	TRBJ2-6	-	TGTGCCAGCAGCTTGGCCACCAGGGTATCTGGGGCCAACGTCCTGACTTTC	CASSLATRVSGANVLTF
TRBV13	-	TRBJ2-5	TRBD1	TGTGCCAGCAGCCTCCCCGGACAGGGAGTAGAGACCCAGTACTTC	CASSLPGQGVETQYF
TRBV9	-	TRBJ1-1	-	TGTGCCAGCAGCGTAGGGGGAGTTAACGCTGAAGCTTTCTTT	CASSVGGVNAEAFF
TRBV5-5	-	TRBJ2-3	-	TGTGCCAGCAGCCGGGGAGCGGATACGCAGTATTTT	CASSRGADTQYF
TRBV5-6	-	TRBJ2-3	TRBD1	TGTGCCAGCAGCCTGTACAGGGGGCGCACAGATACGCAGTATTTT	CASSLYRGRTDTQYF